Each of the 10 T cell receptor beta chains below was sequenced from the same sample in a study of blood T cells in healthy people across ages. For the second PCR, which ran for about 7 to 11 cycles, a sample-barcoded 5' primer and a J-beta primer mix were used. In TCRdb, the 5' RACE reads were re-called with MiXCR into one record per CDR3 protein. The top ten clones hold less than 15% of a sample with 950,000 to 1,200,000 distinct CDR3 sequences, approximately 38% of them seen once. Sequenced material: blood. The source is a man younger than 35 in good health.

This clonotype came up a few times. This rearrangement joins TRBV20-1 to TRBJ1-5, with D unclear. V was pared by 6 bases and J by 7 bases, with 16 bases between. The CDR3 is 13 amino acids. From germline, CDR1 is DFQATT and CDR2 SNEGSKA (reference sequence). CDR3 protein: CSAPSGPGQPQHF. CDR3 sequence (DNA): TGCAGTGCCCCGTCCGGCCCTGGGCAGCCCCAGCATTTT.

Only a few counts were recorded for this clonotype. The chain uses TRBV27 and TRBJ2-7, with a possible D match to TRBD1 (5 bases). This CDR3 has 15 amino acids. Germline CDR1 and CDR2: MNHEY and SMNVEV (reference sequence). V lost 2 bases, J lost 7 bases, and 18 bases lay in between. CDR3 sequence: CASSLGAGLYNEQYF. The CDR3 coding sequence is TGTGCCAGCAGTTTAGGGGCAGGTCTCTACAATGAGCAGTACTTC.

This rearrangement joins TRBV11-2 to TRBJ1-1; D possibly corresponds to TRBD1 (5 bases). The germline gives CDR1 SGHAT, CDR2 FQNNGV. V lost 2 bases, J lost 0 bases, and 34 bases lay in between. The CDR3 covers 23 residues. The CDR3 sequence is CASSLPHRGQGVTSEFMNTEAFF. CDR3 bases: TGTGCCAGCAGCTTACCCCACCGTGGGCAGGGTGTTACCTCCGAGTTTATGAACACTGAAGCTTTCTTT.

The chain couples TRBV10-3 to TRBJ1-1; tentatively, D is TRBD1 (5 bases). The CDR3 length is 13 residues. V gave up 11 bases and J gave up 4 bases, with 17 bases separating them. CDR1 and CDR2 from the germline V gene are ENHRY and SYGVKD. The CDR3 loop is CAATKGTGTEAFF. The CDR3 DNA reads TGTGCCGCGACCAAGGGGACGGGCACTGAAGCTTTCTTT.

This chain links TRBV7-2 with TRBJ2-3; 8 positions agree with TRBD1. V shed 5 bases and J 0 bases; nucleotides not matched to a gene: 19. This CDR3 contains 20 residues. Germline V gene sequence: CDR1 SGHTA, CDR2 FQGNSA. The CDR3 DNA is TGTGCCAGCAGCACTCGATCCAAAGGAACAGGGGGATCTAGCACAGATACGCAGTATTTT. Translated, it gives CASSTRSKGTGGSSTDTQYF.

The chain uses TRBV7-2 and TRBJ2-5; D not certain. The CDR3 is made up of 16 amino acids. Trimming took off 0 bases at V and 11 bases at J, with 22 bases between the two ends. The germline V gene has CDR1 SGHTA and CDR2 FQGNSA. CDR3 nucleotides: TGTGCCAGCAGCTTAGCGGTAGGGAAGCATAACAATGAGCAGTACTTC. It encodes CASSLAVGKHNNEQYF.

The chain uses TRBV5-6 and TRBJ2-1; 10 bases match TRBD1. The CDR3 length is 18 residues. The germline V gene encodes CDR1 SGHDT and CDR2 YYEEEE. Losses at the gene ends were 2 bases for V and 0 bases for J; bases not matched to a gene: 8. This chain's CDR3 is CASSFTGQGVSSYNEQFF. The CDR3 DNA sequence: TGTGCCAGCAGCTTTACCGGACAGGGGGTGAGCTCCTACAATGAGCAGTTCTTC.

In its sample, this clonotype was seen a few times. The rearrangement links TRBV29-1 to TRBJ1-1; the D is unclear. V was trimmed by 4 bases and J by 0 bases, leaving 9 bases between them. In germline, CDR1 is SQVTM, CDR2 ANQGSEA. This CDR3 region has 13 residues. The CDR3 spells CSVVNGLNTEAFF. The CDR3 DNA sequence: TGCAGCGTTGTGAACGGGTTGAACACTGAAGCTTTCTTT.

Only a few counts were recorded for this clonotype. The J gene is TRBJ2-3, the V gene TRBV4-1; weak D call: TRBD2 (5 bases). The germline V gene encodes CDR1 MGHRA and CDR2 YSYEKL. The CDR3 length is 15 residues. V was clipped by 3 bases and J by 5 bases, with 15 bases between them. CDR3 protein: CASSQAEGVGDTQYF. The CDR3 nucleotides read TGCGCCAGCAGCCAGGCCGAGGGTGTGGGAGATACGCAGTATTTT.

Comments on this clonotype: A read error may account for a junction end that differs from germline. This chain uses TRBV6-5 with TRBJ1-2, with D uncertain. Germline V gene data show CDR1 as MNHEY and CDR2 as SVGAGI. There are 15 residues in the CDR3. The CDR3 here is CASSYSNRPDYGHTF. The DNA for the CDR3 is TGTGCCAGCAGTTACTCGAACCGTCCGGACTATGGCCACACCTTC.